This paragraph covers one T cell receptor (beta chain) sequence. Its antigen is not known. This sample stems from a study of cytomegalovirus exposure and HLA in healthy donors. Study-wide results and caveats: Presence/absence results assume similar sequencing depth per donor, which may not hold.

This PCR relied on a set of 60 Vbeta primers and 13 Jbeta primers. The assay was immunoSEQ multiplex PCR, and TCRdb's table has in-frame clones only and misses some. This table has over 100,000 clones, about 80% appearing once. The CDR3 extends over 14 amino acids. V lost 4 bases and J lost 2, with 12 bases in between. Looked up from germline, CDR1 is SGHDT and CDR2 is YYEEEE. This receptor was identified in a woman between 18 and 30 years old in good health and CMV-seropositive. The sample taken for sequencing was PBMCs. The rearrangement uses TRBV5-6 and TRBJ2-5; weak D call: TRBD1 (5 bases). CDR3 in DNA: TGTGCCAGCAGCCAGGGAACAGTACAAGAGACCCAGTACTTC. It yields the protein CASSQGTVQETQYF.